The 21 T cell receptor beta chains presented below share a single source sample, sequenced in a study of patients and donors after allogeneic stem cell transplantation. MiXCR, run by TCRdb on the RT-PCR reads, gives a single entry per CDR3 protein. The sample yields 70,000 to 100,000 distinct CDR3 sequences, approximately 5.2% seen once. Specimen: blood, either unsorted or a sorted T cell fraction (not recorded which). Receptors originate from a human donor who was either an allogeneic HSCT recipient or a stem cell or donor lymphocyte infusion donor (not recorded which). It is not recorded whose cells these are; they may come from a transplant donor.

This clonotype was counted many times. The chain recombines TRBV12-3 or TRBV12-4 with TRBJ1-6; D perhaps matches TRBD1 (5 bases). Trimming cost V 7 bases and J 8 bases, with 18 bases left between them. The CDR3 runs to 15 residues. DNA of the CDR3: TGTGCCAGCACCGTTTGGGGGGACCGCGATTCACCCCTCCACTTT. Amino acid sequence: CASTVWGDRDSPLHF.

In this sample, this clonotype turned up many times. The chain links TRBV5-1 to TRBJ2-5; 9 bases match TRBD1. Trimming cost V 2 bases and J 5 bases; bases outside gene matches: 4. CDR1 and CDR2 from the germline V gene are SGHRS and YFSETQ. This CDR3 has 14 amino acids. The CDR3 reads CASSLPTGGETQYF. As DNA, the CDR3 is TGCGCCAGCAGCTTACCGACAGGGGGGGAGACCCAGTACTTC.

This clonotype was observed many times. This chain joins TRBV27 and TRBJ2-1; 11 positions match TRBD2. Germline-derived CDR1 and CDR2 are MNHEY and SMNVEV (reference sequence). Unmatched junction bases numbered 6, after V lost 5 bases and J lost 3 bases. The CDR3 loop spans 16 amino acids. The CDR3 bases are TGTGCCAGCAGTGCCTTGACTAGCGGGATCTACAATGAGCAGTTCTTC. Translated, it gives CASSALTSGIYNEQFF.

The sample holds many counts of this clonotype. The chain couples TRBV20-1 to TRBJ1-4; D unclear. The CDR3 runs 15 residues. CDR1 DFQATT and CDR2 SNEGSKA come from the germline V gene (reference sequence). V was cut by 1 base and J by 0 bases, with 9 bases left in between. The DNA for the CDR3 is TGCAGTGCTAGAGGTTGGATCGCAACTAATGAAAAACTGTTTTTT. This gives the protein CSARGWIATNEKLFF.

In its sample, this clonotype was seen many times. The chain recombines TRBV4-2 with TRBJ2-2; a possible D gene is TRBD2 (6 bases). The V end was cut by 0 bases, the J end by 9 bases, with 17 bases between. This CDR3 spans 16 amino acids. The germline V gene has CDR1 LGHNA and CDR2 YNFKEQ. Here the CDR3 DNA reads TGTGCCAGCAGCCAAGATAGCCCCTCCGGGACTCGGGAGCTGTTTTTT. As protein: CASSQDSPSGTRELFF.

This clonotype was seen more than once but under ten times. The chain carries TRBV5-1 and TRBJ1-6; the match to TRBD1 covers 7 bases. The V and J ends lost 4 bases and 8 bases, in that order; junction bases with no gene match: 9. Germline loops: CDR1 SGHRS, CDR2 YFSETQ. This CDR3 contains 15 residues. The CDR3 region has the DNA TGCGCCAGCAGCAGAACGACAGGGTTGGATTCACCCCTCCACTTT. Translated: CASSRTTGLDSPLHF.

J is TRBJ2-4 and V is TRBV15; D is perhaps TRBD2 (5 bases). Germline V lookup: CDR1 LNHNV, CDR2 YYDKDF (reference sequence). V was cut by 7 bases and J by 0 bases, with 10 bases left in between. CDR3 size: 14 residues. This chain's CDR3 is CATMRREAKNIQYF. CDR3 nucleotides: TGTGCCACCATGCGACGGGAAGCCAAAAACATTCAGTACTTC.

This clonotype was counted at least ten times. The J gene is TRBJ1-6, the V gene TRBV7-2; D is unclear. This CDR3 spans 15 amino acids. V lost 10 bases to trimming and J lost 4 bases, with 17 bases between them. Germline V gene sequence: CDR1 SGHTA, CDR2 FQGNSA. Here the CDR3 reads CATSREGDYNSPLHF. The CDR3 coding sequence is TGTGCCACCAGTCGAGAAGGCGATTATAATTCACCCCTCCACTTT.

The chain links TRBV3-1 to TRBJ1-2; maybe TRBD1 (5 bases). Germline CDR1 and CDR2: LGHDT and YNNKEL (reference sequence). V was shortened by 4 bases and J by 4 bases, with 10 bases between the two germline ends. This CDR3 spans 13 amino acids. This CDR3 reads CASSPFDSYGYTF. The CDR3 region has the DNA TGTGCCAGCAGCCCCTTCGACAGCTATGGCTACACCTTC.

This clonotype was counted many times. The V and J genes are TRBV5-1 and TRBJ2-7; the match to TRBD1 covers 7 bases. J was trimmed by 4 bases and V by 5 bases; bases with no gene match: 9. CDR1 is SGHRS, CDR2 YFSETQ, per germline. The CDR3 is 14 amino acids. The CDR3 DNA follows: TGCGCCAGCAGTTTCGGGCAGGGGGTTTACGAGCAGTACTTC. Encoded protein: CASSFGQGVYEQYF.

This clonotype has at least ten counts. The chain carries TRBV5-1 and TRBJ2-3; 9 positions match TRBD1. The length of the CDR3 is 15 residues. Germline V gene data show CDR1 as SGHRS and CDR2 as YFSETQ. With 4 bases clipped from V and 4 bases from J, the junction kept 7 bases outside the gene matches. CDR3 region: CASSRTGDGADTQYF. The CDR3 DNA is TGCGCCAGCAGCAGGACAGGGGACGGGGCAGATACGCAGTATTTT.

Many counts were recorded for this clonotype. The chain employs TRBV10-3 and TRBJ2-1; no clear D gene. The germline V gene has CDR1 ENHRY and CDR2 SYGVKD. This CDR3 comprises 16 residues. The germline V and J ends were trimmed by 0 bases and 5 bases, with 14 bases remaining between them. CDR3 in DNA: TGTGCCATCAGTGAGTCGACTCTTGGGCAGAACAATGAGCAGTTCTTC. As protein: CAISESTLGQNNEQFF.

This clonotype has a count of ten or more. The chain recombines TRBV5-1 with TRBJ2-3; 9 nucleotides line up with TRBD1. The CDR3 consists of 16 residues. Germline CDR1 is SGHRS and CDR2 is YFSETQ. The V gene end was trimmed by 4 bases and the J gene end by 2 bases; junction bases not matched to a gene: 8. The CDR3 sequence is CASSQRTGAITDTQYF. CDR3 nucleotides: TGCGCCAGCAGCCAACGGACAGGGGCTATCACAGATACGCAGTATTTT.

This clonotype was seen at least ten times. A read error may produce the germline difference seen at one junction end. This chain joins TRBV10-3 and TRBJ1-2; the D is unclear. Germline loops: CDR1 ENHRY, CDR2 SYGVKD. This CDR3 has 10 amino acids. The CDR3 sequence: CHRADYGYTF. The DNA of the CDR3 is TGCCATAGGGCAGACTATGGCTACACCTTC.

The rearrangement joins TRBV15 to TRBJ1-5; D not certain. This CDR3 is built from 12 residues. Germline V gene lookup returns CDR1 LNHNV and CDR2 YYDKDF (reference sequence). With 1 base removed from V and 4 bases from J, the gap between germline ends came to 2 bases. The CDR3: CATSRGNQPQHF. CDR3 DNA sequence: TGTGCCACCAGCAGAGGTAATCAGCCCCAGCATTTT.

This clonotype is medium-sized by share. V is TRBV10-2 and J is TRBJ2-1; 12 nucleotides align to TRBD2. The J segment lost 4 bases and the V segment lost 0 bases, leaving 7 bases of the junction unmatched. Germline V gives CDR1 WSHSY, CDR2 SAAADI. This CDR3 comprises 18 residues. CDR3 DNA: TGCGCCAGCAGTGAGTCCCTACTAGCGGGAGGAAGTTACAATGAGCAGTTCTTC. Residues: CASSESLLAGGSYNEQFF.

In its sample, this clonotype was seen many times. J is TRBJ2-2 and V is TRBV5-4; perhaps TRBD2 as D (6 bases). Germline assignment: CDR1 SGHNT and CDR2 YYREEE (reference sequence). V was pared by 1 base and J by 5 bases, with 24 bases between. The CDR3 is 19 residues long. CDR3 loop: CASSLSRLRGPFGTGELFF. The CDR3 DNA reads as TGTGCCAGCAGCTTGAGCCGTCTGCGGGGTCCCTTTGGGACCGGGGAGCTGTTTTTT.

This clonotype was observed many times. V and J are TRBV20-1 and TRBJ2-5, with D perhaps TRBD1 or TRBD2 (5 bases each). V was pared by 3 bases and J by 1 base, with 18 bases between. The CDR3 totals 16 residues. Germline-derived CDR1 and CDR2 are DFQATT and SNEGSKA (reference sequence). The CDR3 region is CSASNLRDPLQETQYF. As DNA, the CDR3 is TGCAGTGCTAGTAATCTCAGGGACCCCCTCCAAGAGACCCAGTACTTC.

This clonotype was observed many times. The chain is built from TRBV20-1 and TRBJ2-7; D perhaps matches TRBD2 (5 bases). CDR1 and CDR2 (germline): DFQATT, SNEGSKA (reference sequence). The CDR3 is 16 residues long. The ends were cut back, 0 bases at V and 3 bases at J, with 18 bases in the middle. CDR3 loop: CSARDPAAVLNYEQYF. In nucleotides, the CDR3 is TGCAGTGCTAGAGATCCAGCGGCGGTACTTAACTACGAGCAGTACTTC.

This clonotype was recorded many times. This chain uses TRBV14 with TRBJ1-5; D is unresolved. Looked up from germline, CDR1 is SGHDN and CDR2 is FVKESK. This CDR3 comprises 16 residues. Between the trimmed V and J ends, which lost 0 bases and 3 bases, there was a span of 12 bases. CDR3 nucleotide sequence: TGTGCCAGCAGCCAAGAATGGCAGGCAATCAATCAGCCCCAGCATTTT. This sequence encodes CASSQEWQAINQPQHF. Complete variable domain (other parts from reference TRBV14 and TRBJ1-5): EAGVTQFPSHSVIEKGQTVTLRCDPISGHDNLYWYRRVMGKEIKFLLHFVKESKQDESGMPNNRFLAERTGGTYSTLKVQPAELEDSGVYFCASSQEWQAINQPQHFGDGTRLSIL.

The sample holds many counts of this clonotype. This chain links TRBV2 with TRBJ2-1; 10 positions match TRBD2. Trimming at V came to 5 bases and at J to 5 bases, leaving 6 bases not matched to a gene. Germline V lookup: CDR1 SNHLY, CDR2 FYNNEI. The CDR3 is made up of 15 amino acids. The CDR3 loop is CASSLGLAANNEQFF. CDR3 nucleotide sequence: TGTGCCAGCAGTCTTGGACTAGCGGCAAACAATGAGCAGTTCTTC.